Below are 17 T cell receptor beta chains sequenced from a single sample in a study of a mutant IDH1 vaccine in newly diagnosed glioma. Method: immunoSEQ multiplex PCR; TCRdb's copy keeps in-frame clones and lacks some. The table includes roughly 120,000 clones, about four fifths detected once. Stated time point: week 11, during vaccination. Doses consisted of 300 ug of mutant IDH1 20-mer peptide each, paired with topical imiquimod. The antigens for these receptors are not known. The sample in question was PBMCs, obtained from a glioma patient whose treatment included an IDH1 peptide vaccine. These TCRs come from a man aged 35-49 years with glioma.

This clone was detected once. This chain connects TRBV6-4 to TRBJ2-1; 7 positions agree with TRBD1. CDR1 is MRHNA, CDR2 SNTAGT, per germline. Germline trimming cut 2 bases from V and 6 bases from J; bases unmatched to any gene: 7. The CDR3 consists of 15 residues. CDR3 residues: CASSDQQGSGNEQFF. In DNA form, the CDR3 reads TGTGCCAGCAGTGACCAACAGGGGAGCGGCAATGAGCAGTTCTTC.

The V call is TRBV7-2, the J call TRBJ2-7, with no clear D. Looked up from germline, CDR1 is SGHTA and CDR2 is FQGNSA. This CDR3 comprises 14 residues. V dropped 1 base and J dropped 3 bases, with 10 bases sitting between them. The DNA for the CDR3 is TGTGCCAGCAGCTTAGGGGTAGGGCACTACGAGCAGTACTTC. Translated: CASSLGVGHYEQYF. Supplemented by reference TRBV7-2 and TRBJ2-7, the full variable domain reads GAGVSQSPSNKVTEKGKDVELRCDPISGHTALYWYRQSLGQGLEFLIYFQGNSAPDKSGLPSDRFSAERTGGSVSTLTIQRTQQEDSAVYLCASSLGVGHYEQYFGPGTRLTVT.

V is TRBV28 and J is TRBJ2-7; D not resolved. Germline CDR1 and CDR2: MDHEN and SYDVKM. The V end lost 4 bases, the J end lost 3 bases, and 16 bases lay between the germline ends. CDR3 length: 15 residues. The CDR3: CASSSATVTVYEQYF. CDR3 nucleotides: TGTGCCAGCAGTTCCGCTACAGTGACGGTCTACGAGCAGTACTTC.

This CDR3 is CASSLPSVNEQYF. CDR3 DNA: TGTGCCAGCAGTTTGCCTAGCGTTAACGAGCAGTACTTC. The chain joins TRBV28 to TRBJ2-7, with a weak D call TRBD2 (6 bases). V shed 3 bases and J shed 5 bases, with 11 bases lying between them. Germline V lookup: CDR1 MDHEN, CDR2 SYDVKM. The CDR3 is 13 amino acids. Looking up the rest from reference TRBV28 and TRBJ2-7 gives the full variable domain: DVKVTQSSRYLVKRTGEKVFLECVQDMDHENMFWYRQDPGLGLRLIYFSYDVKMKEKGDIPEGYSVSREKKERFSLILESASTNQTSMYLCASSLPSVNEQYFGPGTRLTVT.

The chain has TRBV4-1 and TRBJ2-7, with 9 bases lining up with TRBD2. J gave up 0 bases and V 1 base, and 10 bases lay outside the gene matches. Germline lookup yields CDR1 MGHRA and CDR2 YSYEKL. The CDR3 is 18 residues long. The chain's CDR3 is CASSQAPLAGRSSYEQYF. As DNA, the CDR3 is TGCGCCAGCAGCCAAGCCCCTCTAGCGGGGAGGAGCTCCTACGAGCAGTACTTC.

The chain recombines TRBV27 with TRBJ2-1, with unresolved D. Trimming cost V 5 bases and J 1 base, with 15 bases left between them. Germline-derived CDR1 and CDR2 are MNHEY and SMNVEV (reference sequence). This CDR3 has 16 residues. The CDR3 DNA follows: TGTGCCAGCAGTCCCAAAGGCTGGAGTTCCTACAATGAGCAGTTCTTC. Translation gives CASSPKGWSSYNEQFF.

The DNA of the CDR3 is TGTGCCAGCAGTTACCGTCTAGCGGGGGGATCGGGCAATGAGCAGTTCTTC. Encoded protein: CASSYRLAGGSGNEQFF. The V call is TRBV6-7, the J call TRBJ2-1, with TRBD2 matching 11 bases. Being an ORF, TRBV6-7 has a function that is uncertain. Trimming at V came to 2 bases and at J to 6 bases, leaving 9 bases not matched to a gene. This CDR3 is built from 17 residues.

The chain employs TRBV5-6 and TRBJ2-7; D is ambiguous. There are 13 residues in the CDR3. Germline V CDR1 and CDR2: SGHDT, YYEEEE. V was trimmed by 1 base and J by 7 bases, leaving 12 bases between them. The CDR3 is CASSLWGLREQYF. The CDR3 coding sequence is TGTGCCAGCAGCTTGTGGGGTTTGCGGGAGCAGTACTTC.

The chain carries TRBV11-2 and TRBJ2-7; 9 bases are shared with TRBD1. V trimming: 1 base; J trimming: 5 bases; junction bases outside the gene matches: 6. Germline CDR1 reads SGHAT; CDR2 reads FQNNGV. This CDR3 spans 15 amino acids. The CDR3 sequence: CASSLGLTGGDEQYF. As DNA, the CDR3 is TGTGCCAGCAGCTTAGGGCTGACAGGGGGTGACGAGCAGTACTTC. The entire variable domain, with the rest obtained from reference TRBV11-2 and TRBJ2-7, is as follows: EAGVAQSPRYKIIEKRQSVAFWCNPISGHATLYWYQQILGQGPKLLIQFQNNGVVDDSQLPKDRFSAERLKGVDSTLKIQPAKLEDSAVYLCASSLGLTGGDEQYFGPGTRLTVT.

This clone was detected a few times. V gene TRBV7-6 combines with J gene TRBJ1-1; 8 positions match TRBD1. V dropped 0 bases and J dropped 1; count of bases not matched to a gene: 4. Germline values: CDR1 SGHVS, CDR2 FNYEAQ. The length of the CDR3 is 16 residues. CDR3 nucleotides: TGTGCCAGCAGCTTAGCCGGGACAGGAGCGAACACTGAAGCTTTCTTT. Its translation: CASSLAGTGANTEAFF.

This chain connects TRBV13 to TRBJ1-6; D call uncertain. Germline lookup yields CDR1 PRHDT and CDR2 FYEKMQ (reference sequence). This CDR3 contains 14 residues. The V end was cut by 2 bases, the J end by 7 bases, with 9 bases between. The CDR3 region has the DNA TGTGCCAGCAGCTTAAGGTCCGCAAATTCACCCCTCCACTTT. Translation gives CASSLRSANSPLHF.

The genes are TRBV13 and TRBJ1-1; TRBD1 is a possible D gene (5 bases). Germline loops: CDR1 PRHDT, CDR2 FYEKMQ (reference sequence). The CDR3 length is 15 residues. The V end lost 0 bases, the J end lost 3 bases, and 11 bases lay between the germline ends. CDR3 sequence reads: CASSLGQGRDTEAFF. The CDR3, as DNA: TGTGCCAGCAGCTTAGGGCAGGGAAGGGACACTGAAGCTTTCTTT.

The chain uses TRBV6-1 and TRBJ2-1; D not resolved. The CDR3 length is 13 residues. Germline assignment: CDR1 MNHNS and CDR2 SASEGT. The V end lost 4 bases, the J end lost 4 bases, and 8 bases lay between the germline ends. The CDR3 bases are TGTGCCAGCAGTGTTAAGCGTTACAATGAGCAGTTCTTC. Its translation is CASSVKRYNEQFF.

This clone was recorded once. The CDR3 DNA sequence: TGTGCCAGCAGTCGGTCGACAGGGCTTGTAGATCAGCCCCAGCATTTT. Protein sequence: CASSRSTGLVDQPQHF. The chain links TRBV7-2 to TRBJ1-5; 7 bases fit TRBD1. J lost 5 bases, V lost 6 bases, and 13 bases had no gene match. In germline, CDR1 is SGHTA, CDR2 FQGNSA. The CDR3 runs 16 residues.

This clone was observed a few times. This chain uses TRBV28 with TRBJ1-2; 8 positions agree with TRBD1. The length of the CDR3 is 14 residues. Germline V gene lookup returns CDR1 MDHEN and CDR2 SYDVKM. V trimming: 5 bases; J trimming: 4 bases; junction bases outside the gene matches: 6. CDR3: CASSDGQGGYGYTF. CDR3 sequence (DNA): TGTGCCAGCAGTGACGGACAGGGAGGCTATGGCTACACCTTC.

The chain joins TRBV6-6 to TRBJ1-4; D call uncertain. Germline V lookup: CDR1 MNHNY, CDR2 SVGAGI (reference sequence). The CDR3 extends over 16 amino acids. Between the trimmed V and J ends, which lost 0 bases and 0 bases, there was a span of 8 bases. The CDR3 DNA reads as TGTGCCAGCAGTTACTCCCAGCCCCCAACTAATGAAAAACTGTTTTTT. Its protein is CASSYSQPPTNEKLFF.

The J gene is TRBJ1-2, the V gene TRBV9; 9 nucleotides align to TRBD1. CDR1 SGDLS and CDR2 YYNGEE come from the germline V gene. The junction had 9 bases not matched to a gene; V was cut back by 4 bases and J by 5 bases. This CDR3 is 15 amino acids long. This CDR3 is CASSTPLGTGYGYTF. CDR3 nucleotide sequence: TGTGCCAGCAGCACCCCGCTAGGGACAGGGTATGGCTACACCTTC.